This TCR beta chain was observed in a study of blood T cell repertoires in COVID-19. The junction had 4 bases not matched to a gene; V was cut back by 5 bases and J by 1 base. The CDR3 runs 15 residues. Germline CDR1 SGHDN, CDR2 FVKESK. Assay: immunoSEQ multiplex PCR; the TCRdb copy retains only in-frame clones and omits some. In the table there are about 200,000 clones, 80% of which are singletons. This clone turned up a few times. Sequencing was done on a sample of peripheral blood. This receptor was taken from a woman in her 70s with acute or convalescent COVID-19. The rearrangement joins TRBV14 to TRBJ2-7; 11 bases map to TRBD2. The CDR3 sequence is CASSRRLAGSYEQYF. The DNA of the CDR3 is TGTGCCAGCAGCAGGCGACTAGCGGGGTCCTACGAGCAGTACTTC.